The next 12 T cell receptor beta chains were all read from a single sample in a study of T cell responses to AZD1222 COVID-19 vaccine. Only in-frame clones appear in the TCRdb table, and some are missing; sequencing was by immunoSEQ multiplex PCR. The sample has more than 100,000 clones, about 85% seen once. This specimen consisted of peripheral blood, obtained on day 0 of AZD1222 vaccination. Receptors were obtained from an adult in good health.

V gene TRBV28 combines with J gene TRBJ1-3; D uncertain. The CDR3 is made up of 13 amino acids. Trimming shortened V by 3 bases and J by 4 bases, and 7 bases separated the two germline ends. Germline CDR1 is MDHEN and CDR2 is SYDVKM. The DNA for the CDR3 is TGTGCCAGCAGTTTCGGGGTCGGAAACACCATATATTTT. Its protein product is CASSFGVGNTIYF.

The V gene is TRBV18, the J gene TRBJ1-5, with TRBD1 matching 7 bases. Trimming at V came to 4 bases and at J to 2 bases, leaving 2 bases not matched to a gene. CDR3 length: 14 residues. The V gene's germline CDR1 is KGHSH and CDR2 LQKENI. The CDR3: CASSHDRGNQPQHF. The CDR3 coding sequence is TGTGCCAGCTCACACGACAGGGGCAATCAGCCCCAGCATTTT.

This clone came up a few times. This sequence joins TRBV28 and TRBJ1-6; D is perhaps TRBD1 (5 bases). The CDR3 totals 13 residues. Germline V gene data show CDR1 as MDHEN and CDR2 as SYDVKM. The ends were cut back, 3 bases at V and 7 bases at J, with 7 bases in the middle. The DNA for the CDR3 is TGTGCCAGCAGTTTCGGGGGAAATTCACCCCTCCACTTT. Protein sequence: CASSFGGNSPLHF.

V is TRBV9 and J is TRBJ2-7; D possibly corresponds to TRBD1 (6 bases). Between the trimmed V and J ends, which lost 5 bases and 2 bases, there was a span of 14 bases. Germline V lookup: CDR1 SGDLS, CDR2 YYNGEE. The CDR3 is made up of 14 amino acids. The CDR3: CASSPSTGAYEQYF. Written as DNA, the CDR3 is TGTGCCAGCAGTCCTTCGACAGGAGCCTACGAGCAGTACTTC.

The gene calls are TRBV24-1 and TRBJ2-5; 10 bases are shared with TRBD2. The germline V gene has CDR1 KGHDR and CDR2 SFDVKD. V shed 6 bases, J shed 5 bases, and the junction held 8 bases outside the gene matches. The CDR3 runs 15 residues. This chain's CDR3 is CATSTAGGHRETQYF. CDR3 DNA: TGTGCCACCAGTACAGCGGGGGGGCACCGGGAGACCCAGTACTTC.

V gene TRBV2 combines with J gene TRBJ1-1; D uncertain. This CDR3 is 13 amino acids long. The V end lost 9 bases, the J end lost 2 bases, and 13 bases lay between the germline ends. CDR1 is SNHLY and CDR2 is FYNNEI in the germline V gene. CDR3 sequence (DNA): TGTGCCAGTAAGGGAGTTCTTAACACTGAAGCTTTCTTT. Amino acid sequence: CASKGVLNTEAFF. The full variable domain, with the rest looked up from reference TRBV2 and TRBJ1-1, is EPEVTQTPSHQVTQMGQEVILRCVPISNHLYFYWYRQILGQKVEFLVSFYNNEISEKSEIFDDQFSVERPDGSNFTLKIRSTKLEDSAMYFCASKGVLNTEAFFGQGTRLTVV.

The chain uses TRBV27 and TRBJ2-5; TRBD1 agrees at 7 bases. CDR3 length: 15 amino acids. Losses at the gene ends were 3 bases for V and 0 bases for J; bases not matched to a gene: 4. Germline lookup yields CDR1 MNHEY and CDR2 SMNVEV (reference sequence). Here the CDR3 reads CASSFRTGYQETQYF. The CDR3 DNA is TGTGCCAGCAGTTTCCGGACAGGATACCAAGAGACCCAGTACTTC.

This clone showed up just once. V is TRBV10-3 and J is TRBJ1-1; D possibly corresponds to TRBD1 (5 bases). The CDR3 runs to 14 residues. Trimming left V 6 bases short and J 4 bases short, with 15 bases between. Looked up from germline, CDR1 is ENHRY and CDR2 is SYGVKD. CDR3 region: CAIRIQTRGTEAFF. The CDR3, as DNA: TGTGCCATCAGAATCCAGACAAGGGGCACTGAAGCTTTCTTT.

The rearrangement links TRBV28 to TRBJ2-7, with 8 bases fitting TRBD1. The CDR3 has 13 amino acids. CDR1 is MDHEN and CDR2 is SYDVKM in the germline V gene. V lost 6 bases and J lost 5; bases outside the gene matches: 6. The CDR3 coding sequence is TGTGCCAGCAGGAGACAGGGGTACCACGAGCAGTACTTC. Its protein is CASRRQGYHEQYF. The full variable domain, rest sourced from reference TRBV28 and TRBJ2-7, is DVKVTQSSRYLVKRTGEKVFLECVQDMDHENMFWYRQDPGLGLRLIYFSYDVKMKEKGDIPEGYSVSREKKERFSLILESASTNQTSMYLCASRRQGYHEQYFGPGTRLTVT.

This clone was detected a few times. The rearrangement joins TRBV5-1 to TRBJ1-4; D unclear. CDR1 SGHRS and CDR2 YFSETQ come from the germline V gene. Trimming stripped 2 bases from V and 8 bases from J, with 13 bases between. The CDR3 totals 14 residues. CDR3 in DNA: TGCGCCAGCAGCTTAGAATCTCGAGGGGAAAAACTGTTTTTT. It is translated as CASSLESRGEKLFF.

This clone has a single count. The chain recombines TRBV19 with TRBJ2-1; 8 bases line up with TRBD2. V was pared by 2 bases and J by 2 bases, with 2 bases of the junction left unmatched. Germline lookup yields CDR1 LNHDA and CDR2 SQIVND (reference sequence). The length of the CDR3 is 15 residues. CDR3 nucleotide sequence: TGTGCCAGTAGTATATACGGGGGGGCCTACAATGAGCAGTTCTTC. Protein sequence: CASSIYGGAYNEQFF.

The chain has TRBV3-1 (or the pseudogene TRBV3-2) and TRBJ1-1, with D possibly matching TRBD1 (6 bases). The ends were cut back, 6 bases at V and 8 bases at J, with 16 bases in the middle. This CDR3 is built from 13 residues. CDR1 and CDR2 from the germline V gene are LGHDT and YNNKEL (reference sequence). The CDR3 region has the DNA TGTGCCAGCAGAGGCTACAGGGACCCAGAAGCTTTCTTT. Translating gives CASRGYRDPEAFF.